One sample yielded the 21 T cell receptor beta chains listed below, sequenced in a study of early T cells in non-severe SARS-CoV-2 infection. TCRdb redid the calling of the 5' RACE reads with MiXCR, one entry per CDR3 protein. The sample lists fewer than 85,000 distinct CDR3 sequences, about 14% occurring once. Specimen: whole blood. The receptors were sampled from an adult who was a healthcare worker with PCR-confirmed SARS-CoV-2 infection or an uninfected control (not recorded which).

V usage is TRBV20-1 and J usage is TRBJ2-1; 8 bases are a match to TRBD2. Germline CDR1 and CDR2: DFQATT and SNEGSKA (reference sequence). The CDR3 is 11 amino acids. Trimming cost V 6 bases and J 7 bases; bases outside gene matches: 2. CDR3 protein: CSAAGVNEQFF. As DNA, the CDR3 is TGCAGTGCAGCGGGAGTAAATGAGCAGTTCTTC.

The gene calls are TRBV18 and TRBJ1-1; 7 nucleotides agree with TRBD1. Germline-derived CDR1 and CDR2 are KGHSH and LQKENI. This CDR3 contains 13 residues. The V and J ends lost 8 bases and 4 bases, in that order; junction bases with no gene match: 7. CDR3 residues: CASTGQMGTEAFF. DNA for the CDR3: TGTGCCAGCACGGGACAGATGGGCACTGAAGCTTTCTTT. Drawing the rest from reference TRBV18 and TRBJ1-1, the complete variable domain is NAGVMQNPRHLVRRRGQEARLRCSPMKGHSHVYWYRQLPEEGLKFMVYLQKENIIDESGMPKERFSAEFPKEGPSILRIQQVVRGDSAAYFCASTGQMGTEAFFGQGTRLTVV.

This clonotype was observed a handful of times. This chain's CDR3 is CASSFGLAGEAYEQFF. The CDR3 coding sequence is TGTGCCAGCAGCTTCGGACTAGCGGGAGAGGCATATGAGCAGTTCTTC. The genes are TRBV7-3 and TRBJ2-1, with 13 positions matching TRBD2. After removal of 3 bases from V and 8 bases from J, the junction contained 7 bases not matched to a gene. The CDR3 consists of 16 residues. CDR1 and CDR2 from the germline V gene are SGHTA and FQGTGA.

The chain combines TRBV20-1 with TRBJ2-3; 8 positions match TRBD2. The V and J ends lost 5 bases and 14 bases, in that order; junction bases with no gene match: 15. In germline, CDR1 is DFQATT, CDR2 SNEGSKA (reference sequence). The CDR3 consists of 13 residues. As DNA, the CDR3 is TGCAGTGCTCCCGGGACTAGTGCCGTGGGTGGGTATTTT. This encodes CSAPGTSAVGGYF.

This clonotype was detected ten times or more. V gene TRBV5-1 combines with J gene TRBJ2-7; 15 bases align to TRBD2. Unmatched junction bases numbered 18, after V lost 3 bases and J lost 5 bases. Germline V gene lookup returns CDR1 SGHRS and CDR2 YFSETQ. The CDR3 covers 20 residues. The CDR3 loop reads CASSSAVEARTSGRAHEQYF. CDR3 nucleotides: TGCGCCAGCAGCTCGGCCGTGGAGGCACGGACTAGCGGGAGGGCCCACGAGCAGTACTTC.

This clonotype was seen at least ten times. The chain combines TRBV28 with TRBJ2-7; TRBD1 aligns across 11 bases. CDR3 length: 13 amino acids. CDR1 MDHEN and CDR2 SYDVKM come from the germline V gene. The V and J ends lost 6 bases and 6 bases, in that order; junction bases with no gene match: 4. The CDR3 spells CASRPGQGGEQYF. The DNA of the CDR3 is TGTGCCAGCAGACCGGGACAGGGGGGCGAGCAGTACTTC.

The CDR3 region has the DNA TGTGCCAGCAGAGGACTAGCGGGTGTCTCCTACGAGCAGTACTTC. Translated: CASRGLAGVSYEQYF. The chain uses TRBV27 and TRBJ2-7, with TRBD2 matching 11 bases. V dropped 6 bases and J dropped 0; count of bases not matched to a gene: 4. Germline V CDR1 and CDR2: MNHEY, SMNVEV (reference sequence). This CDR3 has 15 residues.

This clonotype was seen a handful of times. CDR3 region: CASSFRPGPNVLTF. In nucleotides, the CDR3 is TGTGCCAGCAGTTTTAGGCCGGGTCCCAACGTCCTGACTTTC. The chain employs TRBV28 and TRBJ2-6; D uncertain. Trimming removed 3 bases at V and 8 bases at J, with 11 bases between. CDR1 is MDHEN, CDR2 SYDVKM, per germline. This CDR3 has 14 amino acids.

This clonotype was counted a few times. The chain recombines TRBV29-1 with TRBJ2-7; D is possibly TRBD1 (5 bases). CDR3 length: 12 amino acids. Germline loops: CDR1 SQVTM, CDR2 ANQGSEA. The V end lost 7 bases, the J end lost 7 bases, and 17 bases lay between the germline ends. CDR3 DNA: TGCAGCGCTGGGGCCGCAGGGCGGGAGCAGTACTTC. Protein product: CSAGAAGREQYF.

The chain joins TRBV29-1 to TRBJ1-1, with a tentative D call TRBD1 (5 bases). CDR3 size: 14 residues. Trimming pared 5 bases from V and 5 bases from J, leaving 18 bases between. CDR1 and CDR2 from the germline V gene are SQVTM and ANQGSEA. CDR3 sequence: CSVISGRVYTEAFF. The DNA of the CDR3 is TGCAGCGTTATCAGTGGCAGGGTGTATACTGAAGCTTTCTTT.

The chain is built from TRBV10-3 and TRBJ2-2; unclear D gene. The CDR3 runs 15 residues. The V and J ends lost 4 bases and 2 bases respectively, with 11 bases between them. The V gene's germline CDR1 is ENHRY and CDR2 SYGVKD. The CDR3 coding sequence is TGTGCCATCAGTGGGTCCTTTGGCAACACCGGGGAGCTGTTTTTT. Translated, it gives CAISGSFGNTGELFF.

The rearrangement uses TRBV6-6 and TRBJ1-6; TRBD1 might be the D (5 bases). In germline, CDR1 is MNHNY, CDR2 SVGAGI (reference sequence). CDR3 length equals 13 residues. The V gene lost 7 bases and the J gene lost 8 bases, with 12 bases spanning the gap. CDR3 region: CASKEGGDSPLHF. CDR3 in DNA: TGTGCCAGCAAAGAGGGAGGGGATTCACCCCTCCACTTT.

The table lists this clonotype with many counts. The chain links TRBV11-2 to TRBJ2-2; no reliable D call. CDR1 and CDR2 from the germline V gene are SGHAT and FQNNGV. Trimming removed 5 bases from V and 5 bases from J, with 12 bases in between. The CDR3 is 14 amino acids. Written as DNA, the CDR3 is TGTGCCAGCAGCCCCATAACCGGGACCGGGGAGCTGTTTTTT. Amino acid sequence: CASSPITGTGELFF.

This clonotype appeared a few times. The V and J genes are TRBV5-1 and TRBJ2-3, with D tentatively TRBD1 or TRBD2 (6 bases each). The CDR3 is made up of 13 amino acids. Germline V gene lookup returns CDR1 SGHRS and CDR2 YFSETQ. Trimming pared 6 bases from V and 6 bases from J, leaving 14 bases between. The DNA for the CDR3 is TGCGCCAGCACCGACTCCGGGGGCGATACGCAGTATTTT. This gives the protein CASTDSGGDTQYF.

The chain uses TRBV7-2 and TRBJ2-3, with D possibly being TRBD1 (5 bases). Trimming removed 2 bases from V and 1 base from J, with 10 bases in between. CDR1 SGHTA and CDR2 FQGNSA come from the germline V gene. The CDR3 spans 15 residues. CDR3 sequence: CASSLQGSGTDTQYF. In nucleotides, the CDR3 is TGTGCCAGCAGCTTACAGGGATCCGGCACAGATACGCAGTATTTT. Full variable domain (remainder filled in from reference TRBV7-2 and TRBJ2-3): GAGVSQSPSNKVTEKGKDVELRCDPISGHTALYWYRQSLGQGLEFLIYFQGNSAPDKSGLPSDRFSAERTGGSVSTLTIQRTQQEDSAVYLCASSLQGSGTDTQYFGPGTRLTVL.

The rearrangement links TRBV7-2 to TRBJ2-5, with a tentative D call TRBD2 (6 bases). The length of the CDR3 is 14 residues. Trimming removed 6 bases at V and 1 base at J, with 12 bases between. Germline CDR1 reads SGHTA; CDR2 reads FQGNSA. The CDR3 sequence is CASRITGGQETQYF. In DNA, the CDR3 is TGTGCCAGCAGGATAACCGGGGGCCAAGAGACCCAGTACTTC.

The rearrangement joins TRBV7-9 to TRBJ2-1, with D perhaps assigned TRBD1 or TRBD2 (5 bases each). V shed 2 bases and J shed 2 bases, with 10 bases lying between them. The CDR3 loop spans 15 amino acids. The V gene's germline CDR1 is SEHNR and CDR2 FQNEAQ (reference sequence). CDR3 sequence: CASSLRLGPYNEQFF. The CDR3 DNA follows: TGTGCCAGCAGCTTACGATTGGGACCCTACAATGAGCAGTTCTTC.

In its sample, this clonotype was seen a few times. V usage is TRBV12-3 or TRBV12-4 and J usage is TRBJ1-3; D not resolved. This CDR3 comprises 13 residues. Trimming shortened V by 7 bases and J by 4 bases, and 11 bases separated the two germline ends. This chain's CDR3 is CASTLYTGNTIYF. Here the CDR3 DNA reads TGTGCCAGCACTCTTTACACGGGAAACACCATATATTTT.

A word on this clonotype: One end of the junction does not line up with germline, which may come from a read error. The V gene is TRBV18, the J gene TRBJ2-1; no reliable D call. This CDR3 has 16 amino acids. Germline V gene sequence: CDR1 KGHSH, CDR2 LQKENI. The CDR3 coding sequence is TGTACCAGCTCACCCACGGACGGCCCAGAGTACAATGAGCAGTTCTTC. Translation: CTSSPTDGPEYNEQFF.

CDR3 sequence (DNA): TGTGCCAGCAGCCAAAGTGCACTAGCGGGAGCGATCAATGAGCAGTTCTTC. Amino acid sequence: CASSQSALAGAINEQFF. The chain employs TRBV3-2 and TRBJ2-1; the D segment call TRBD2 is taken from the table without a DNA check. TRBV3-2 has pseudogene status. The CDR3 extends over 17 amino acids.

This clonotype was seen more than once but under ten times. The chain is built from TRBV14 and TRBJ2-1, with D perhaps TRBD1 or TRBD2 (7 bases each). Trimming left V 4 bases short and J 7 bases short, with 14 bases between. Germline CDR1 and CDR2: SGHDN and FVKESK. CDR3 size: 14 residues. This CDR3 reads CASSPQGEGNEQFF. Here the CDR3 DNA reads TGTGCCAGCAGCCCTCAGGGGGAGGGGAATGAGCAGTTCTTC.